The 7 T cell receptor beta chains given below trace back to one sample, sequenced in a study of cytomegalovirus exposure and HLA in healthy donors. Primers for the PCR totalled 60 Vbeta and 13 Jbeta. The repertoire was sequenced with immunoSEQ multiplex PCR; TCRdb's copy has only in-frame clones and lacks some. Of some 130,000 clones detected, over 60% appear once; the ten largest clones hold 4% to 5%. The sample was PBMCs. The receptor set was obtained from a male donor in good health and CMV-seropositive.

The J gene is TRBJ2-5, the V gene TRBV5-1, with 7 bases fitting TRBD2. The CDR3 runs to 14 residues. The V segment lost 5 bases and the J segment 5 bases; nucleotides outside the gene matches: 9. The V gene's germline CDR1 is SGHRS and CDR2 YFSETQ. The CDR3 DNA reads as TGCGCCAGCAGGAGAACTAGCGTCGGGGAGACCCAGTACTTC. Translated: CASRRTSVGETQYF.

The rearrangement uses TRBV11-2 and TRBJ2-7, with a weak D call TRBD2 (6 bases). The V gene's germline CDR1 is SGHAT and CDR2 FQNNGV. Between the trimmed V and J ends, which lost 5 bases and 6 bases, there was a span of 11 bases. The CDR3 runs 12 residues. CDR3 sequence: CASSPGTFEQYF. The CDR3 region has the DNA TGTGCCAGCAGCCCCGGGACTTTCGAGCAGTACTTC.

The chain combines TRBV27 with TRBJ1-5, with 8 bases matching TRBD1. The ends lost 5 bases at V and 1 base at J; junction bases unmatched: 7. CDR1 and CDR2 (germline): MNHEY, SMNVEV (reference sequence). CDR3 length equals 16 residues. The CDR3 DNA follows: TGTGCCAGCAGTATTACGGGACAGGAGAGCAATCAGCCCCAGCATTTT. This translates into CASSITGQESNQPQHF.

The chain employs TRBV9 and TRBJ2-2; D is possibly TRBD1 (5 bases). The CDR3 spans 14 residues. Trimming left V 4 bases short and J 4 bases short, with 11 bases between. Germline lookup yields CDR1 SGDLS and CDR2 YYNGEE. CDR3 DNA sequence: TGTGCCAGCAGCCGGACATTCGGCACCGGGGAGCTGTTTTTT. Protein product: CASSRTFGTGELFF.

The J gene is TRBJ2-3, the V gene TRBV7-2; D remains unclear. V gave up 1 base and J gave up 0 bases, with 5 bases separating them. Per the germline V gene, CDR1 is SGHTA and CDR2 is FQGNSA. The CDR3 is made up of 14 amino acids. Here the CDR3 DNA reads TGTGCCAGCAGCTTAGGACTTAGCACAGATACGCAGTATTTT. The encoded protein is CASSLGLSTDTQYF. Using reference TRBV7-2 and TRBJ2-3 for the parts outside the CDR3, the full variable domain is GAGVSQSPSNKVTEKGKDVELRCDPISGHTALYWYRQSLGQGLEFLIYFQGNSAPDKSGLPSDRFSAERTGGSVSTLTIQRTQQEDSAVYLCASSLGLSTDTQYFGPGTRLTVL.

The rearrangement joins TRBV6-1 to TRBJ2-1, with a tentative D call TRBD2 (5 bases). In germline, CDR1 is MNHNS, CDR2 SASEGT. The CDR3 contains 16 residues. V was shortened by 2 bases and J by 5 bases, with 16 bases between the two germline ends. CDR3 nucleotide sequence: TGTGCCAGCAGTGAACGGTCCGGCGGAGGCCACAATGAGCAGTTCTTC. It codes for CASSERSGGGHNEQFF.

J is TRBJ1-1 and V is TRBV7-8; weak D call: TRBD1 (5 bases). The V and J ends lost 2 bases and 8 bases respectively, with 9 bases between them. Per germline, CDR1 SGHVS and CDR2 FQNEAQ. The CDR3 covers 12 residues. CDR3 coding DNA: TGTGCCAGCAGCTTACGACGGACAGAAGCTTTCTTT. Its translation: CASSLRRTEAFF. The full variable domain, completed using reference TRBV7-8 and TRBJ1-1, is GAGVSQSPRYKVAKRGQDVALRCDPISGHVSLFWYQQALGQGPEFLTYFQNEAQLDKSGLPSDRFFAERPEGSVSTLKIQRTQQEDSAVYLCASSLRRTEAFFGQGTRLTVV.